This TCR beta chain was found in a study of cytotoxic CD8 clonotypes in ibrutinib-treated CLL. The CDR3 covers 14 residues. The junction had 9 bases not matched to a gene; V was cut back by 6 bases and J by 7 bases. Germline lookup yields CDR1 ENHRY and CDR2 SYGVKD. Assay used: immunoSEQ multiplex PCR; TCRdb lists only in-frame clones, some missing. The repertoire includes 14,000 or so clones, approximately 70% of them detected once, and 5.4% sits in the top ten. This clone is medium-sized (0.01 to 0.1%) in the sample. The chain joins TRBV10-3 to TRBJ2-7; 10 bases are shared with TRBD1. This TCR was sampled from a human donor with chronic lymphocytic leukemia. The sample here was PBMCs, taken before ibrutinib treatment. The CDR3 reads CAIREGQGIGEQYF. The CDR3 nucleotides are TGTGCCATCAGAGAGGGACAGGGGATTGGGGAGCAGTACTTC.